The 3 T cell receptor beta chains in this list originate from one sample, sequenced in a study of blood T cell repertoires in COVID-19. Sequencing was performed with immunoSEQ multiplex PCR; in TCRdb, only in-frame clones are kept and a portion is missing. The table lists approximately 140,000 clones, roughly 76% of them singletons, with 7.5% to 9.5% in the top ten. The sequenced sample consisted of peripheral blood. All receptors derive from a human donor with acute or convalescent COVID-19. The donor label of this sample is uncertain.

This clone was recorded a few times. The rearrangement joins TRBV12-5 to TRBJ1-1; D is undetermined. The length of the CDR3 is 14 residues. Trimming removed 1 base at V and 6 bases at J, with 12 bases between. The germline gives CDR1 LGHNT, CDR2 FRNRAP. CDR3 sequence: CASGLALSGSEAFF. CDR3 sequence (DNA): TGTGCTAGTGGTTTGGCGCTCTCGGGGTCTGAAGCTTTCTTT.

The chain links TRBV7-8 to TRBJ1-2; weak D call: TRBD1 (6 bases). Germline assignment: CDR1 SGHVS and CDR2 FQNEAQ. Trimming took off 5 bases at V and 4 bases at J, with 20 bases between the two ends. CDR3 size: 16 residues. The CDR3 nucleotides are TGTGCCAGCAGCCCAAGTAGTGGGGGCCTAGGCTATGGCTACACCTTC. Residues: CASSPSSGGLGYGYTF.

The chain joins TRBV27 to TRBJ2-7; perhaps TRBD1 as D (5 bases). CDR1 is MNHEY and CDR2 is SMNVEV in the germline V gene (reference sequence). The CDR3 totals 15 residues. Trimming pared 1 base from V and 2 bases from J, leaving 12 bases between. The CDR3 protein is CASSLYAGPPYEQYF. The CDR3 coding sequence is TGTGCCAGCAGTTTATACGCAGGGCCTCCCTACGAGCAGTACTTC.